The 21 T cell receptor beta chains in this list originate from one sample, sequenced in a study of T-cell memory formation after mild COVID-19. Each CDR3 protein gets one entry after TCRdb re-called the 5' RACE reads with MiXCR. This table has roughly 140,000 distinct CDR3 sequences, around 15% appearing once. Sequencing was carried out using PBMCs or a T cell subset sorted from them (not recorded which). These receptors all stem from an adult woman who had mild COVID-19 (a few samples of this study predate the infection). Cell type and time point are not known.

This clonotype was recorded many times. Written as DNA, the CDR3 is TGTGCCAGCAGTCCCCGGGACGGCTTAGGAGTGCAGTTCTTC. This encodes CASSPRDGLGVQFF. The chain couples TRBV6-6 to TRBJ2-1; D could derive from TRBD1 or TRBD2 (5 bases each). Per the germline V gene, CDR1 is MNHNY and CDR2 is SVGAGI (reference sequence). The CDR3 runs 14 residues. V lost 5 bases to trimming and J lost 12 bases, with 20 bases between them.

This clonotype was recorded a few times. The rearrangement uses TRBV4-1 and TRBJ2-1; D uncertain. Germline values: CDR1 MGHRA, CDR2 YSYEKL. The V end was cut by 1 base, the J end by 7 bases, with 8 bases between. The CDR3 runs to 13 residues. CDR3 protein: CASSQAFTNEQFF. CDR3 nucleotides: TGCGCCAGCAGCCAAGCCTTCACGAATGAGCAGTTCTTC.

This clonotype was seen more than once but under ten times. The chain recombines TRBV5-6 with TRBJ2-6, with no clear D. The CDR3 is made up of 13 amino acids. Germline CDR1 SGHDT, CDR2 YYEEEE. Trimming left V 2 bases short and J 1 base short, with 1 base between. CDR3 nucleotide sequence: TGTGCCAGCAGCTTTTCTGGGGCCAACGTCCTGACTTTC. It specifies CASSFSGANVLTF.

This sequence joins TRBV7-9 and TRBJ2-5, with 15 nucleotides matching TRBD2. Germline V gene data show CDR1 as SEHNR and CDR2 as FQNEAQ (reference sequence). The V segment lost 5 bases and the J segment 6 bases; nucleotides outside the gene matches: 7. The CDR3 spans 16 residues. As DNA, the CDR3 is TGTGCCAGCAGCAAAACCGGGACTAGCGGGAGGCAGACCCAGTACTTC. This gives the protein CASSKTGTSGRQTQYF.

This clonotype was observed a few times. The CDR3 is CASSLAGVVEAFF. CDR3 coding DNA: TGTGCCAGCAGCTTAGCAGGCGTCGTTGAAGCTTTCTTT. V gene TRBV13 combines with J gene TRBJ1-1; D is ambiguous. The CDR3 has 13 amino acids. CDR1 PRHDT and CDR2 FYEKMQ come from the germline V gene (reference sequence). Trimming stripped 1 base from V and 7 bases from J, with 10 bases between.

The chain couples TRBV4-1 to TRBJ1-5; weak D call: TRBD1 (6 bases). The length of the CDR3 is 15 residues. The germline V and J ends were trimmed by 4 bases and 5 bases, with 15 bases remaining between them. Germline CDR1 and CDR2: MGHRA and YSYEKL. CDR3 loop: CASSLTSDSYQPQHF. CDR3 DNA: TGCGCCAGCAGCCTCACTTCGGACAGCTATCAGCCCCAGCATTTT.

The J gene is TRBJ2-1, the V gene TRBV24-1; D unresolved. CDR3 length: 13 amino acids. CDR1 is KGHDR, CDR2 SFDVKD, per germline. Between the trimmed V and J ends, which lost 6 bases and 4 bases, there was a span of 9 bases. CDR3 DNA sequence: TGTGCCACCAGTTTGACCAATTACAATGAGCAGTTCTTC. Translated, it gives CATSLTNYNEQFF.

The chain recombines TRBV10-3 with TRBJ1-2; D possibly corresponds to TRBD1 (5 bases). The V gene lost 2 bases and the J gene lost 2 bases, with 18 bases spanning the gap. Germline CDR1 is ENHRY and CDR2 is SYGVKD. The CDR3 totals 17 residues. The CDR3 DNA sequence: TGTGCCATCAGTGAGACCACCTCGACAGACCTAAACTATGGCTACACCTTC. It codes for CAISETTSTDLNYGYTF.

In this sample, this clonotype turned up a few times. V is TRBV27 and J is TRBJ1-2, with D unclear. V was clipped by 7 bases and J by 8 bases, with 32 bases between them. Germline CDR1 reads MNHEY; CDR2 reads SMNVEV (reference sequence). The CDR3 runs 18 residues. In DNA form, the CDR3 reads TGTGCCAGCACCTATTCGGCCACCTGGACTCTCGGTAGAGTGGGCTACACCTTC. This sequence encodes CASTYSATWTLGRVGYTF.

The J gene is TRBJ2-3, the V gene TRBV7-9; 10 bases fit TRBD2. CDR1 and CDR2 (germline): SEHNR, FQNEAQ (reference sequence). This CDR3 contains 14 residues. After removal of 3 bases from V and 4 bases from J, the junction contained 1 base not matched to a gene. CDR3 bases: TGTGCCAGCAGCTTGGGGACTAGCGCAGATACGCAGTATTTT. Its translation: CASSLGTSADTQYF.

J is TRBJ2-4 and V is TRBV13; 12 bases line up with TRBD2. J lost 6 bases, V lost 4 bases, and 7 bases had no gene match. Germline values: CDR1 PRHDT, CDR2 FYEKMQ (reference sequence). This CDR3 has 16 amino acids. CDR3 coding DNA: TGTGCCAGCAGCTCTCTAGCGGGAGGGCCGGGAAACATTCAGTACTTC. It specifies CASSSLAGGPGNIQYF.

This clonotype was seen many times. The rearrangement joins TRBV12-3 or TRBV12-4 to TRBJ1-1; D perhaps matches TRBD1 (6 bases). V was cut by 4 bases and J by 7 bases, with 10 bases left in between. This CDR3 comprises 12 residues. The CDR3 sequence is CASSYRDFEAFF. As DNA, the CDR3 is TGTGCCAGCAGTTACAGGGATTTTGAAGCTTTCTTT.

A few counts support this clonotype. The V call is TRBV4-2, the J call TRBJ1-1, with TRBD1 as a possible D gene (6 bases). The V gene lost 5 bases and the J gene lost 0 bases, with 10 bases spanning the gap. The length of the CDR3 is 14 residues. Germline loops: CDR1 LGHNA, CDR2 YNFKEQ. The chain's CDR3 is CASSEDSMNTEAFF. DNA of the CDR3: TGTGCCAGCAGCGAGGACAGCATGAACACTGAAGCTTTCTTT.

V usage is TRBV19 and J usage is TRBJ1-1, with D tentatively TRBD1 (5 bases). Germline lookup yields CDR1 LNHDA and CDR2 SQIVND (reference sequence). This CDR3 has 12 amino acids. Trimming removed 10 bases from V and 4 bases from J, with 13 bases in between. This CDR3 reads CATNQGTTEAFF. The CDR3 nucleotides are TGTGCCACCAATCAGGGAACCACTGAAGCTTTCTTT. Looking up the rest from reference TRBV19 and TRBJ1-1 gives the full variable domain: DGGITQSPKYLFRKEGQNVTLSCEQNLNHDAMYWYRQDPGQGLRLIYYSQIVNDFQKGDIAEGYSVSREKKESFPLTVTSAQKNPTAFYLCATNQGTTEAFFGQGTRLTVV.

The chain uses TRBV4-3 and TRBJ2-7; D remains ambiguous. CDR3 length: 16 amino acids. Germline CDR1 reads LGHNA; CDR2 reads YSLEER. The V end was cut by 0 bases, the J end by 2 bases, with 14 bases between. The CDR3 DNA sequence: TGCGCCAGCAGCCAAGATCAAGGCTCCTCAGCCTACGAGCAGTACTTC. It specifies CASSQDQGSSAYEQYF.

This clonotype has at least ten counts. The CDR3 coding sequence is TGCAGCGTGACGACAGGGACCGGGTCTTGGACTGAAGCTTTCTTT. Translating it yields CSVTTGTGSWTEAFF. This chain connects TRBV29-1 to TRBJ1-1; 7 positions agree with TRBD1. The CDR3 consists of 15 residues. Per the germline V gene, CDR1 is SQVTM and CDR2 is ANQGSEA. V lost 6 bases and J lost 5; bases outside the gene matches: 15.

This clonotype was observed at least ten times. The rearrangement links TRBV20-1 to TRBJ2-7; no definite D call. This CDR3 comprises 13 residues. In germline, CDR1 is DFQATT, CDR2 SNEGSKA (reference sequence). Trimming left V 2 bases short and J 3 bases short, with 11 bases between. CDR3 amino acids: CSARLGSSYEQYF. The CDR3 bases are TGCAGTGCTAGACTCGGCAGCAGCTACGAGCAGTACTTC.

The table lists this clonotype with a few counts. Here the CDR3 reads CASSRGSGEGYEQYF. The DNA of the CDR3 is TGTGCCAGCAGCCGAGGCTCGGGGGAGGGATACGAGCAGTACTTC. The chain couples TRBV12-3 or TRBV12-4 to TRBJ2-7; 7 bases map to TRBD2. V shed 6 bases, J shed 4 bases, and the junction held 12 bases outside the gene matches. The CDR3 runs to 15 residues.

This chain connects TRBV12-3 or TRBV12-4 to TRBJ1-5, with 7 bases aligning to TRBD1. CDR3 length: 15 residues. J was trimmed by 0 bases and V by 7 bases; bases with no gene match: 6. The CDR3 region is CASTQGQYSNQPQHF. CDR3 DNA: TGTGCCAGCACCCAGGGACAGTATAGCAATCAGCCCCAGCATTTT.

The chain links TRBV25-1 to TRBJ2-2, with D uncertain. There are 15 residues in the CDR3. V dropped 4 bases and J dropped 1 base, with 10 bases sitting between them. CDR1 MGHDK and CDR2 SYGVNS come from the germline V gene. The CDR3 coding sequence is TGTGCCAGCAGTGTAGTGGGTATGAACACCGGGGAGCTGTTTTTT. The encoded protein is CASSVVGMNTGELFF.

The chain joins TRBV5-5 to TRBJ2-7, with D possibly matching TRBD1 (5 bases). The CDR3 runs to 13 residues. Per the germline V gene, CDR1 is SGHKS and CDR2 is YYEKEE (reference sequence). V lost 5 bases to trimming and J lost 2 bases, with 11 bases between them. CDR3 coding DNA: TGTGCCAGCAGGACGGACATAGCCTACGAGCAGTACTTC. It specifies CASRTDIAYEQYF.